Given below is one T cell receptor beta chain in context. This sample was taken from a study of CD8+ T cells in alopecia areata. Sequencing relied on a cDNA template that was reverse transcribed from extracted RNA. Produced via immunoSEQ multiplex PCR; TCRdb's table is partial and in-frame only. The data contain some 190,000 clones, approximately 61% of them singletons. Described treatment: oral pan-JAK inhibitor, 5-10 mg twice daily. This CDR3 has 15 amino acids. V was pared by 5 bases and J by 0 bases, with 8 bases of the junction left unmatched. CDR1 is GTSNPN, CDR2 SVGIG, per germline (reference sequence).

The chain joins TRBV30 to TRBJ2-3; 7 nucleotides agree with TRBD1. The TCR was taken from a human donor with alopecia areata. Sequenced material: CD4+ T cells sorted from blood, taken at week 24, from a patient treated with tofacitinib. The CDR3 loop is CAWRSRGPSTDTQYF. CDR3 bases: TGTGCCTGGCGAAGTAGGGGGCCCAGCACAGATACGCAGTATTTT.